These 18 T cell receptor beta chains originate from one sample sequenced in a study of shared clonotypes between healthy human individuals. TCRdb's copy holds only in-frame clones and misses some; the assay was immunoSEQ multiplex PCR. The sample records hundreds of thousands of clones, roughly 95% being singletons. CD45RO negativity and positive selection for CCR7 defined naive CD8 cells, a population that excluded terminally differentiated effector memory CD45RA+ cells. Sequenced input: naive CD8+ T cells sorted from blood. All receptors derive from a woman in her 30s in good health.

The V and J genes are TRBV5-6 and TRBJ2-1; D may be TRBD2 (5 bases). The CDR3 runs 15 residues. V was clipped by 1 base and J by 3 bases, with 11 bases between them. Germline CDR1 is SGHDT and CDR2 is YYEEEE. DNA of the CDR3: TGTGCCAGCAGCTTGAGTCCTAGCAACTACAATGAGCAGTTCTTC. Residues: CASSLSPSNYNEQFF.

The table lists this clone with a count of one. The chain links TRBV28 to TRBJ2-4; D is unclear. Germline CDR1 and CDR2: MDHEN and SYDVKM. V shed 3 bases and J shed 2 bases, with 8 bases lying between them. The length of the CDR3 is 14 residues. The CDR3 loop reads CASSLGFTKNIQYF. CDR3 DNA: TGTGCCAGCAGTTTGGGGTTCACCAAAAACATTCAGTACTTC.

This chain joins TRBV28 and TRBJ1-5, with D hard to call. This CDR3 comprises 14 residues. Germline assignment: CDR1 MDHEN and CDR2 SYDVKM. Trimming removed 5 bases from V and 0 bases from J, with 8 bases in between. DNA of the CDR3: TGTGCCAGCAGTCCGTTGATTAGCAATCAGCCCCAGCATTTT. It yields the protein CASSPLISNQPQHF.

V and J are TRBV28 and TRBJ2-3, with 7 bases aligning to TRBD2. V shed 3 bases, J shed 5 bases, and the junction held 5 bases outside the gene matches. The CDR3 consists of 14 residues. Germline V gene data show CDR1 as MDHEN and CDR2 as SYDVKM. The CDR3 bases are TGTGCCAGCAGTTTTGTGGGAGGGCAAGATACGCAGTATTTT. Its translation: CASSFVGGQDTQYF.

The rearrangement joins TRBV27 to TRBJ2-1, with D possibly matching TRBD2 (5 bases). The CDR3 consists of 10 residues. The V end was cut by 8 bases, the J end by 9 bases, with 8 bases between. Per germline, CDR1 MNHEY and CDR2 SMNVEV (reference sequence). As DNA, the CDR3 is TGTGCCAGCCGAGGGATTGAGCAGTTCTTC. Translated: CASRGIEQFF.

The CDR3 coding sequence is TGTGCCAGTAGTACGGGACAGGGATGGTTGAACACTGAAGCTTTCTTT. Translated, it gives CASSTGQGWLNTEAFF. The chain couples TRBV19 to TRBJ1-1, with 9 bases matching TRBD1. The CDR3 runs 16 residues. CDR1 LNHDA and CDR2 SQIVND come from the germline V gene (reference sequence). The ends lost 4 bases at V and 0 bases at J; junction bases unmatched: 6.

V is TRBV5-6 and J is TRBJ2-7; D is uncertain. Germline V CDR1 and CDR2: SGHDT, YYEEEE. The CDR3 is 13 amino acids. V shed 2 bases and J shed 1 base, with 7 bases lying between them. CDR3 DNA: TGTGCCAGCAGCTTTGCGAGGTCCTACGAGCAGTACTTC. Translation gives CASSFARSYEQYF.

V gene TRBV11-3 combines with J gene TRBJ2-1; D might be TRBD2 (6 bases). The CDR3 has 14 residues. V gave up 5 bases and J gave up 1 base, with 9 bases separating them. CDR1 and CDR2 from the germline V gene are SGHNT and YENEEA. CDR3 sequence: CASSQRGSYNEQFF. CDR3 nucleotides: TGTGCCAGCAGCCAACGGGGGTCCTACAATGAGCAGTTCTTC.

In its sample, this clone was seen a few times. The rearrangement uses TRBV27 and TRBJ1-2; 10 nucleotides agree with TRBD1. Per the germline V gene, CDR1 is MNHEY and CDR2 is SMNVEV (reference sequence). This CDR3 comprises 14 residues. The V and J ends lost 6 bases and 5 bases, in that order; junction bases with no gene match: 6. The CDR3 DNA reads TGTGCCAGCAGCGACAGGGGGCCAGGATATGGCTACACCTTC. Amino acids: CASSDRGPGYGYTF.

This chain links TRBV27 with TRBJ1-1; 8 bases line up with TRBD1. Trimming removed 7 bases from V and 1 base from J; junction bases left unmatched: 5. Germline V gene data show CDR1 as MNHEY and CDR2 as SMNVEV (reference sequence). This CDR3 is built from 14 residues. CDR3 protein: CASTMTGANTEAFF. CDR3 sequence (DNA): TGTGCCAGCACGATGACAGGGGCGAACACTGAAGCTTTCTTT.

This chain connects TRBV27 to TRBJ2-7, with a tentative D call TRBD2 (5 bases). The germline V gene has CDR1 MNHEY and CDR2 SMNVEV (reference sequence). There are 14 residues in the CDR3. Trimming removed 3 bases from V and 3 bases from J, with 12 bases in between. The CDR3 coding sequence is TGTGCCAGCAGTTTCGGGAACTGGGGCTACGAGCAGTACTTC. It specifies CASSFGNWGYEQYF.

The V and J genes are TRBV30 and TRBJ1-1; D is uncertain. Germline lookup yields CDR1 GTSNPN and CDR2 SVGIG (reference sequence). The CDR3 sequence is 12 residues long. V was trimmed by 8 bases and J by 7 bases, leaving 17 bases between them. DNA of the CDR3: TGTGCCGGGGAGGGAAGGACGAATGAAGCTTTCTTT. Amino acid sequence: CAGEGRTNEAFF.

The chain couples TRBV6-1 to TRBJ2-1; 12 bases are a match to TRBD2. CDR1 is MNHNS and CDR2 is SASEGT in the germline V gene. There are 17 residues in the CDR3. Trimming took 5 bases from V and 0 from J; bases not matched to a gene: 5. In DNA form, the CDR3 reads TGTGCCAGCAGTAAAGGACTAGCGGGAAGCTCCTACAATGAGCAGTTCTTC. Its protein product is CASSKGLAGSSYNEQFF.

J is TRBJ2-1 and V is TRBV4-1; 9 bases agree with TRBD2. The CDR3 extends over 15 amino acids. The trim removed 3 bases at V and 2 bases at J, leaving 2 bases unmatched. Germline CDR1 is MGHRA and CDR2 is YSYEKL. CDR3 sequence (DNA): TGCGCCAGCAGCCACCGACTAGCGGCCTACAATGAGCAGTTCTTC. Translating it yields CASSHRLAAYNEQFF.

CDR3 region: CASSLYFSGRNTGELFF. CDR3 DNA sequence: TGTGCCAGCAGTTTATACTTTAGCGGGAGGAACACCGGGGAGCTGTTTTTT. The V call is TRBV27, the J call TRBJ2-2; 9 bases match TRBD2. CDR3 length equals 17 residues. The V gene's germline CDR1 is MNHEY and CDR2 SMNVEV (reference sequence). J was trimmed by 1 base and V by 1 base; bases with no gene match: 4.

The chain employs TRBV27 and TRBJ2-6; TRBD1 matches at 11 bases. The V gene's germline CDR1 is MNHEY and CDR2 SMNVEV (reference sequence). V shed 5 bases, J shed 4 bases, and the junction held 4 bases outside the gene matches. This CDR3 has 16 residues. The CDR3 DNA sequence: TGTGCCAGCAGTATAGGACAGGGGGCCGGGGCCAACGTCCTGACTTTC. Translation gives CASSIGQGAGANVLTF.

CDR3 nucleotides: TGCGCCAGCAGCCAAGAGACAGGGGCTCTATCCTCTGGGGCCAACGTCCTGACTTTC. Translation gives CASSQETGALSSGANVLTF. This chain links TRBV4-1 with TRBJ2-6, with 8 positions matching TRBD1. V lost 0 bases and J lost 0; bases outside the gene matches: 7. Germline lookup yields CDR1 MGHRA and CDR2 YSYEKL. CDR3 length: 19 residues.

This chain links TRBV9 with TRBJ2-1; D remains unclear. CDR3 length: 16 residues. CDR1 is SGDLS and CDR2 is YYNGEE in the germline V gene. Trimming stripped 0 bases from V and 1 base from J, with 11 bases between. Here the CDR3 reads CASSVDAARSYNEQFF. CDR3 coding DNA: TGTGCCAGCAGCGTAGATGCGGCCCGATCCTACAATGAGCAGTTCTTC.